The 18 T cell receptor beta chains below come from one sample, sequenced in a study of PD-1 blockade in mismatch repair-deficient tumors. Only in-frame clones appear in the TCRdb table, and some are missing; sequencing was by immunoSEQ multiplex PCR. The table has tens of thousands of clones, roughly 80% seen once. The source was peripheral blood, collected 44 weeks after starting pembrolizumab. These receptors all stem from an adult with mismatch repair-deficient cancer.

CDR3 sequence (DNA): TGTGCCAGCAGTTTCCCCGACAGCAACTATGGCTACACCTTC. This sequence encodes CASSFPDSNYGYTF. The chain has TRBV28 and TRBJ1-2; D is possibly TRBD1 (5 bases). The germline V and J ends were trimmed by 3 bases and 2 bases, with 10 bases remaining between them. This CDR3 is built from 14 residues. CDR1 and CDR2 from the germline V gene are MDHEN and SYDVKM.

The J gene is TRBJ2-1, the V gene TRBV9, with D tentatively TRBD1 (8 bases). The CDR3 covers 14 residues. Looked up from germline, CDR1 is SGDLS and CDR2 is YYNGEE. Trimming cost V 4 bases and J 8 bases, with 16 bases left between them. DNA for the CDR3: TGTGCCAGCAGCCAGGGGGCGGGAGCATATGAGCAGTTCTTC. It yields the protein CASSQGAGAYEQFF.

The V and J genes are TRBV13 and TRBJ2-5; D unclear. The CDR3 consists of 13 residues. CDR1 and CDR2 (germline): PRHDT, FYEKMQ (reference sequence). V was pared by 5 bases and J by 3 bases, with 10 bases between. The CDR3 loop is CASSQDNKETQYF. CDR3 coding DNA: TGTGCCAGCAGCCAAGACAATAAAGAGACCCAGTACTTC.

A note on this clone: One junction end disagrees with the germline gene, perhaps due to a read error. J is TRBJ2-1 and V is TRBV7-7, with TRBD2 matching over 7 bases. The CDR3 length is 14 residues. Germline V gene sequence: CDR1 SSHAT, CDR2 FNYEAQ (reference sequence). Here the CDR3 DNA reads TGTGCTAGCAGCTTAGCGACTAGCAGTCAGGAGCAGTTCTTC. Translated: CASSLATSSQEQFF. Variable domain in full (rest from reference TRBV7-7 and TRBJ2-1): GAGVSQSPRYKVTKRGQDVTLRCDPISSHATLYWYQQALGQGPEFLTYFNYEAQPDKSGLPSDRFSAERPEGSISTLTIQRTEQRDSAMYRCASSLATSSQEQFFGPGTRLTVL.

In nucleotides, the CDR3 is TGCGCCAGCAGCCCGACTAGCCCGGGGACGCAGTATTTT. Its protein product is CASSPTSPGTQYF. This chain connects TRBV5-1 to TRBJ2-3, with 7 bases aligning to TRBD2. The CDR3 totals 13 residues. V shed 4 bases, J shed 9 bases, and the junction held 8 bases outside the gene matches. Germline V gives CDR1 SGHRS, CDR2 YFSETQ.

The chain couples TRBV7-9 to TRBJ2-2; no reliable D call. The germline V gene encodes CDR1 SEHNR and CDR2 FQNEAQ (reference sequence). The CDR3 sequence is 15 residues long. Trimming removed 6 bases at V and 0 bases at J, with 11 bases between. The CDR3: CASRGGVANTGELFF. DNA of the CDR3: TGTGCCAGCAGGGGCGGTGTCGCGAACACCGGGGAGCTGTTTTTT.

The genes are TRBV4-1 and TRBJ2-1; D is undetermined. V lost 0 bases, J lost 4 bases, and 16 bases lay in between. The CDR3 sequence is 17 residues long. The germline V gene encodes CDR1 MGHRA and CDR2 YSYEKL. CDR3 region: CASSQDHSGTMYNEQFF. In DNA form, the CDR3 reads TGCGCCAGCAGCCAAGATCATTCAGGAACTATGTACAATGAGCAGTTCTTC.

V is TRBV5-4 and J is TRBJ1-1; maybe TRBD1 (6 bases). With 2 bases removed from V and 0 bases from J, the gap between germline ends came to 11 bases. Germline CDR1 is SGHNT and CDR2 is YYREEE (reference sequence). CDR3 size: 15 residues. The CDR3 spells CASSFGGSLNTEAFF. In DNA, the CDR3 is TGTGCCAGCAGCTTTGGGGGCTCTTTGAACACTGAAGCTTTCTTT.

This chain connects TRBV7-3 to TRBJ2-3; no clear D. CDR3 length: 13 amino acids. Germline V CDR1 and CDR2: SGHTA, FQGTGA. V lost 2 bases, J lost 4 bases, and 7 bases lay in between. The CDR3 sequence: CASSLSSPDTQYF. The DNA of the CDR3 is TGTGCCAGCAGCTTATCTTCCCCAGATACGCAGTATTTT.

The chain is built from TRBV9 and TRBJ2-5, with D possibly being TRBD1 or TRBD2 (6 bases each). V dropped 7 bases and J dropped 5 bases, with 21 bases sitting between them. This CDR3 is 15 amino acids long. Germline V gene sequence: CDR1 SGDLS, CDR2 YYNGEE. CDR3 protein: CASQPGGVWWETQYF. The CDR3 nucleotides read TGTGCCAGCCAACCCGGGGGCGTTTGGTGGGAGACCCAGTACTTC.

This chain connects TRBV19 to TRBJ1-2, with D hard to call. V shed 2 bases and J shed 2 bases, with 6 bases lying between them. The CDR3 runs 13 residues. The germline gives CDR1 LNHDA, CDR2 SQIVND (reference sequence). The CDR3 nucleotides read TGTGCCAGTAGTATACGGCTCAACTATGGCTACACCTTC. Encoded protein: CASSIRLNYGYTF.

This clone was seen once. The rearrangement uses TRBV7-9 and TRBJ2-5, with unresolved D. Germline V CDR1 and CDR2: SEHNR, FQNEAQ (reference sequence). CDR3 length: 14 residues. With 6 bases removed from V and 4 bases from J, the gap between germline ends came to 15 bases. CDR3 protein: CASRPGRAGETQYF. In DNA form, the CDR3 reads TGTGCCAGCAGACCAGGACGGGCCGGAGAGACCCAGTACTTC. Full variable domain (outside the CDR3, taken from reference TRBV7-9 and TRBJ2-5): DTGVSQNPRHKITKRGQNVTFRCDPISEHNRLYWYRQTLGQGPEFLTYFQNEAQLEKSRLLSDRFSAERPKGSFSTLEIQRTEQGDSAMYLCASRPGRAGETQYFGPGTRLLVL.

J is TRBJ2-1 and V is TRBV7-9, with D perhaps matching TRBD1 or TRBD2 (5 bases each). The CDR3 has 13 amino acids. Germline V gene lookup returns CDR1 SEHNR and CDR2 FQNEAQ (reference sequence). Deletions cut 1 base from V and 7 bases from J, with 8 bases between. This chain's CDR3 is CASSLVGVNEQFF. The DNA for the CDR3 is TGTGCCAGCAGCTTAGTGGGGGTTAATGAGCAGTTCTTC.

This chain uses TRBV2 with TRBJ1-1, with D possibly being TRBD1 (5 bases). Germline CDR1 SNHLY, CDR2 FYNNEI. Trimming cost V 5 bases and J 11 bases, with 18 bases left between them. CDR3 length equals 13 residues. As DNA, the CDR3 is TGTGCCAGCAGTACGGACACGGCCTCGCGTGCTTTCTTT. Translated: CASSTDTASRAFF.

The gene calls are TRBV7-6 and TRBJ2-7; 10 nucleotides line up with TRBD2. The V gene end was trimmed by 5 bases and the J gene end by 0 bases; junction bases not matched to a gene: 13. Germline assignment: CDR1 SGHVS and CDR2 FNYEAQ. The CDR3 has 18 amino acids. The CDR3 protein is CASSGRWTSGTHSYEQYF. The CDR3, as DNA: TGTGCCAGCAGCGGAAGGTGGACTAGCGGCACGCACTCCTACGAGCAGTACTTC. Full variable domain (rest looked up from reference TRBV7-6 and TRBJ2-7): GAGVSQSPRYKVTKRGQDVALRCDPISGHVSLYWYRQALGQGPEFLTYFNYEAQQDKSGLPNDRFSAERPEGSISTLTIQRTEQRDSAMYRCASSGRWTSGTHSYEQYFGPGTRLTVT.

The chain recombines TRBV6-5 with TRBJ2-7; the D gene is possibly TRBD2 (5 bases). Germline V CDR1 and CDR2: MNHEY, SVGAGI. The CDR3 runs 14 residues. Trimming pared 4 bases from V and 6 bases from J, leaving 16 bases between. The CDR3, as DNA: TGTGCCAGCAGTTTGGCTAGCCTTATTCCCGAGCAGTACTTC. It encodes CASSLASLIPEQYF.

This rearrangement joins TRBV7-3 to TRBJ1-2; D is uncertain. The CDR3 has 14 amino acids. The germline V and J ends were trimmed by 1 base and 6 bases, with 12 bases remaining between them. Germline V gene lookup returns CDR1 SGHTA and CDR2 FQGTGA. In nucleotides, the CDR3 is TGTGCCAGCAGCTTAAGGGCAGGAATCCATGGCTACACCTTC. It encodes CASSLRAGIHGYTF. Variable domain in full (rest from reference TRBV7-3 and TRBJ1-2): GAGVSQTPSNKVTEKGKYVELRCDPISGHTALYWYRQSLGQGPEFLIYFQGTGAADDSGLPNDRFFAVRPEGSVSTLKIQRTERGDSAVYLCASSLRAGIHGYTFGSGTRLTVV.

This chain connects TRBV11-3 to TRBJ2-3, with 7 bases fitting TRBD1. The J segment lost 4 bases and the V segment lost 4 bases, leaving 5 bases of the junction unmatched. The CDR3 spans 14 residues. Germline loops: CDR1 SGHNT, CDR2 YENEEA. The CDR3 protein is CASSSRDSSDTQYF. For the CDR3, the DNA is TGTGCCAGCAGCTCCCGGGACAGTTCAGATACGCAGTATTTT. Combining the CDR3 with reference TRBV11-3 and TRBJ2-3 gives the whole variable domain EAGVVQSPRYKIIEKKQPVAFWCNPISGHNTLYWYLQNLGQGPELLIRYENEEAVDDSQLPKDRFSAERLKGVDSTLKIQPAELGDSAVYLCASSSRDSSDTQYFGPGTRLTVL.